Listed here are 11 T cell receptor beta chains from one sample, sequenced in a study of blood T cell repertoires in COVID-19. Clones were sequenced by immunoSEQ multiplex PCR, and TCRdb holds only the in-frame ones, with some missing. This table has more than 80,000 clones, approximately 80% appearing once. Input material: peripheral blood. The origin of the receptors is a human donor in a cohort sampled during active COVID-19.

The rearrangement links TRBV7-8 to TRBJ1-4, with D possibly TRBD1 on 5 matching bases. V lost 1 base and J lost 0, with 15 bases in between. There are 18 residues in the CDR3. Germline lookup yields CDR1 SGHVS and CDR2 FQNEAQ. CDR3 amino acids: CASSLGLGGSATNEKLFF. DNA for the CDR3: TGTGCCAGCAGCTTAGGACTGGGGGGTAGTGCAACTAATGAAAAACTGTTTTTT.

The rearrangement links TRBV5-4 to TRBJ2-1; the match to TRBD2 covers 8 bases. V lost 1 base and J lost 9; bases outside the gene matches: 9. CDR1 is SGHNT and CDR2 is YYREEE in the germline V gene (reference sequence). The CDR3 is 15 amino acids. This CDR3 reads CASSLTAGVRSEQFF. In DNA form, the CDR3 reads TGTGCCAGCAGCTTGACAGCGGGGGTTAGAAGTGAGCAGTTCTTC.

The chain uses TRBV11-2 and TRBJ2-7; 11 nucleotides align to TRBD2. Trimming cost V 4 bases and J 6 bases; bases outside gene matches: 5. Germline lookup yields CDR1 SGHAT and CDR2 FQNNGV. This CDR3 has 14 residues. The DNA for the CDR3 is TGTGCCAGCAGCTCACTAGCGGGAGCATCCGAGCAGTACTTC. Encoded protein: CASSSLAGASEQYF. Full variable domain (remainder filled in from reference TRBV11-2 and TRBJ2-7): EAGVAQSPRYKIIEKRQSVAFWCNPISGHATLYWYQQILGQGPKLLIQFQNNGVVDDSQLPKDRFSAERLKGVDSTLKIQPAKLEDSAVYLCASSSLAGASEQYFGPGTRLTVT.

A few counts support this clone. The rearrangement joins TRBV28 to TRBJ2-7; TRBD1 is a possible D gene (6 bases). The CDR3 is 13 residues long. V was pared by 9 bases and J by 5 bases, with 17 bases between. The germline V gene has CDR1 MDHEN and CDR2 SYDVKM. DNA of the CDR3: TGTGCCAGTGAACAGGGACCTACCGACGAGCAGTACTTC. Translating it yields CASEQGPTDEQYF.

This clone was detected once. CDR3 sequence reads: CASSQVAGGDNEQFF. CDR3 nucleotides: TGTGCCAGCAGCCAGGTAGCGGGAGGGGACAATGAGCAGTTCTTC. The rearrangement joins TRBV4-2 to TRBJ2-1, with 11 nucleotides matching TRBD2. V lost 3 bases to trimming and J lost 5 bases; unmatched junction nucleotides: 3. Germline V gene data show CDR1 as LGHNA and CDR2 as YNFKEQ. The CDR3 extends over 15 amino acids.

In the case of this clone: At one end, the junction sequence differs from germline, possibly due to a read error. The genes are TRBV28 and TRBJ1-2; TRBD1 might be the D (5 bases). Germline-derived CDR1 and CDR2 are MDHEN and SYDVKM. The CDR3 loop spans 10 amino acids. In DNA form, the CDR3 reads TGTGCCAGCAGGGGGCAGTTCTGGTCCTTC. This codes for CASRGQFWSF.

The gene calls are TRBV7-5 and TRBJ2-5; TRBD2 is taken as the D call from the table, unchecked against the DNA. TRBV7-5 is a documented pseudogene. The CDR3 has 15 residues. In DNA, the CDR3 is TGTGCCAGAAGCTGGGAAGCGGGAGAGGGGGAGACCCAGTACTTC. This translates into CARSWEAGEGETQYF.

CDR3 sequence reads: CASSLEGGNNSPLHF. CDR3 coding DNA: TGCGCCAGCAGCTTGGAGGGCGGGAATAATTCACCCCTCCACTTT. The gene calls are TRBV5-1 and TRBJ1-6; D is unresolved. Between the trimmed V and J ends, which lost 0 bases and 5 bases, there was a span of 9 bases. The CDR3 length is 15 residues. The germline V gene has CDR1 SGHRS and CDR2 YFSETQ. The full variable domain, completed using reference TRBV5-1 and TRBJ1-6, is KAGVTQTPRYLIKTRGQQVTLSCSPISGHRSVSWYQQTPGQGLQFLFEYFSETQRNKGNFPGRFSGRQFSNSRSEMNVSTLELGDSALYLCASSLEGGNNSPLHFGNGTRLTVT.

This sequence joins TRBV5-1 and TRBJ2-1; TRBD2 agrees at 15 bases. J was trimmed by 0 bases and V by 0 bases; bases with no gene match: 4. This CDR3 is built from 19 residues. CDR1 SGHRS and CDR2 YFSETQ come from the germline V gene. Here the CDR3 DNA reads TGCGCCAGCAGCTTGGATGGGACTAGCGGGAGGAGCTCCTACAATGAGCAGTTCTTC. This sequence encodes CASSLDGTSGRSSYNEQFF.

This clone occurred a few times. The rearrangement joins TRBV7-9 to TRBJ1-1; D ambiguous. This CDR3 comprises 15 residues. Per the germline V gene, CDR1 is SEHNR and CDR2 is FQNEAQ (reference sequence). V gave up 5 bases and J gave up 0 bases, with 13 bases separating them. The CDR3 nucleotides are TGTGCCAGCAGCCCCCAGACAAGGATGAACACTGAAGCTTTCTTT. It translates to CASSPQTRMNTEAFF.

This clone is medium-sized within its sample. The rearrangement links TRBV29-1 to TRBJ2-7; D may be TRBD1 (5 bases). Trimming left V 3 bases short and J 3 bases short, with 9 bases between. Germline lookup yields CDR1 SQVTM and CDR2 ANQGSEA. CDR3 size: 12 residues. Here the CDR3 DNA reads TGCAGCGTTGATGGGGCCGACTACGAGCAGTACTTC. Its translation is CSVDGADYEQYF.